These 15 T cell receptor beta chains share one sample of origin, sequenced in a study of blood T cells in healthy people across ages. For the second PCR, which ran for roughly 7 to 11 cycles, a sample-barcoded 5' primer and a J-beta primer mix were used. In TCRdb, the 5' RACE reads were re-called with MiXCR into one record per CDR3 protein. The top ten clones hold under 20% of a sample with about 1 million distinct CDR3 sequences, 40% to 55% of them seen once. The sample was blood. The receptors derive from a woman aged 55-70 years in good health.

The V call is TRBV20-1, the J call TRBJ2-2; 12 bases line up with TRBD2. V gave up 3 bases and J gave up 0 bases; unmatched junction bases: 5. The germline CDR1 and CDR2 sequences are DFQATT and SNEGSKA (reference sequence). The CDR3 has 17 residues. Written as DNA, the CDR3 is TGCAGTGCTAGCTCCCGGACTAGCGGGACGAACACCGGGGAGCTGTTTTTT. Translating gives CSASSRTSGTNTGELFF.

This chain links TRBV20-1 with TRBJ2-7, with D unresolved. V was shortened by 4 bases and J by 7 bases, with 17 bases between the two germline ends. Germline CDR1 is DFQATT and CDR2 is SNEGSKA (reference sequence). CDR3 length equals 13 residues. In nucleotides, the CDR3 is TGCAGTGCTACCGAAGGTTACCCAAAAGAGCAGTACTTC. Translated, it gives CSATEGYPKEQYF.

The chain uses TRBV12-3 or TRBV12-4 and TRBJ2-5; D gene unclear. Trimming removed 5 bases at V and 5 bases at J, with 12 bases between. The CDR3 consists of 13 residues. The CDR3 protein is CASSVSLWETQYF. CDR3 sequence (DNA): TGTGCCAGCAGTGTGTCGTTGTGGGAGACCCAGTACTTC.

This clonotype has only a few counts. The chain employs TRBV20-1 and TRBJ2-7; possible D gene TRBD2, 7 bases. Per the germline V gene, CDR1 is DFQATT and CDR2 is SNEGSKA (reference sequence). The CDR3 covers 13 residues. The CDR3: CSAGRGSRGEQYF. The CDR3 DNA reads TGCAGCGCAGGGAGGGGGTCTCGGGGCGAGCAGTACTTC.

This rearrangement joins TRBV27 to TRBJ2-5; D is perhaps TRBD1 or TRBD2 (7 bases each). CDR1 and CDR2 (germline): MNHEY, SMNVEV (reference sequence). The CDR3 runs 16 residues. Trimming removed 5 bases at V and 1 base at J, with 17 bases between. This chain's CDR3 is CASSPGGTASQETQYF. The CDR3 DNA follows: TGTGCCAGCAGTCCCGGGGGGACAGCAAGCCAAGAGACCCAGTACTTC.

This clonotype was counted once. V usage is TRBV3-1 and J usage is TRBJ2-1; 12 bases are a match to TRBD2. V dropped 3 bases and J dropped 6; count of bases not matched to a gene: 6. This CDR3 is 16 amino acids long. CDR1 and CDR2 (germline): LGHDT, YNNKEL (reference sequence). Here the CDR3 reads CASSHTTSGRINEQFF. CDR3 bases: TGTGCCAGCAGCCACACAACTAGCGGGAGGATCAATGAGCAGTTCTTC.

The V and J genes are TRBV27 and TRBJ2-5; D is uncertain. Trimming shortened V by 5 bases and J by 6 bases, and 13 bases separated the two germline ends. Per the germline V gene, CDR1 is MNHEY and CDR2 is SMNVEV (reference sequence). This CDR3 region has 13 residues. CDR3: CASSVGSLKTQYF. The CDR3 DNA is TGTGCCAGCAGTGTAGGCTCCTTGAAGACCCAGTACTTC.

The rearrangement joins TRBV6-5 to TRBJ2-5; D is possibly TRBD2 (5 bases). Trimming took off 4 bases at V and 11 bases at J, with 14 bases between the two ends. In germline, CDR1 is MNHEY, CDR2 SVGAGI. The CDR3 consists of 12 residues. CDR3 in amino acids: CASSSGNNEQYF. The CDR3 region has the DNA TGTGCCAGCAGTTCGGGGAACAATGAGCAGTACTTC.

The V call is TRBV5-1, the J call TRBJ1-6, with D hard to call. Germline V gene lookup returns CDR1 SGHRS and CDR2 YFSETQ. The germline V and J ends were trimmed by 4 bases and 8 bases, with 7 bases remaining between them. The CDR3 covers 12 residues. DNA for the CDR3: TGCGCCAGCAGCATGACCGATTCACCCCTCCACTTT. It is translated as CASSMTDSPLHF.

At least ten counts were recorded for this clonotype. For the CDR3, the DNA is TGTGCCAGCAGCTCCCCCGACAGGGTTAAAGCGGACGACCACACAGATACGCAGTATTTT. It encodes CASSSPDRVKADDHTDTQYF. V usage is TRBV11-2 and J usage is TRBJ2-3; 7 bases map to TRBD1. Germline assignment: CDR1 SGHAT and CDR2 FQNNGV. The CDR3 has 20 amino acids. Trimming removed 4 bases from V and 2 bases from J; junction bases left unmatched: 21.

V usage is TRBV11-2 and J usage is TRBJ2-7; D might be TRBD2 (6 bases). The CDR3 has 14 residues. Trimming took 1 base from V and 3 from J, leaving 10 bases between them. In germline, CDR1 is SGHAT, CDR2 FQNNGV. The CDR3 loop reads CASSLVGGDYEQYF. In nucleotides, the CDR3 is TGTGCCAGCAGCTTAGTAGGAGGGGACTACGAGCAGTACTTC.

V usage is TRBV28 and J usage is TRBJ1-2, with 7 bases identical to TRBD1. Germline V CDR1 and CDR2: MDHEN, SYDVKM. With 5 bases clipped from V and 2 bases from J, the junction kept 8 bases outside the gene matches. This CDR3 region has 15 residues. CDR3 sequence: CASSGDGTANYGYTF. CDR3 coding DNA: TGTGCCAGCAGTGGTGATGGGACAGCCAACTATGGCTACACCTTC.

The chain couples TRBV6-2 or TRBV6-3 to TRBJ2-5, with 7 positions matching TRBD2. The length of the CDR3 is 11 residues. CDR1 and CDR2 from the germline V gene are MNHEY and SVGEGT. Trimming cost V 6 bases and J 12 bases; bases outside gene matches: 7. This chain's CDR3 is CASSPPGGEYF. The CDR3 coding sequence is TGTGCCAGCAGCCCCCCGGGGGGAGAGTACTTC.

The chain links TRBV6-5 to TRBJ2-7; D is undetermined. From germline, CDR1 is MNHEY and CDR2 SVGAGI. The CDR3 is 14 residues long. V was clipped by 5 bases and J by 1 base, with 12 bases between them. CDR3 DNA: TGTGCCAGCAGTCCCGGGTTCGGTTCCTACGAGCAGTACTTC. Amino acids: CASSPGFGSYEQYF.

There are a few counts of this clonotype. The chain employs TRBV10-3 and TRBJ2-7; 8 positions match TRBD2. Germline assignment: CDR1 ENHRY and CDR2 SYGVKD. This CDR3 comprises 14 residues. V lost 4 bases and J lost 0; bases outside the gene matches: 2. The CDR3 DNA reads as TGTGCCATCAGTGTAGGGACTAGCTCCTACGAGCAGTACTTC. This sequence encodes CAISVGTSSYEQYF.